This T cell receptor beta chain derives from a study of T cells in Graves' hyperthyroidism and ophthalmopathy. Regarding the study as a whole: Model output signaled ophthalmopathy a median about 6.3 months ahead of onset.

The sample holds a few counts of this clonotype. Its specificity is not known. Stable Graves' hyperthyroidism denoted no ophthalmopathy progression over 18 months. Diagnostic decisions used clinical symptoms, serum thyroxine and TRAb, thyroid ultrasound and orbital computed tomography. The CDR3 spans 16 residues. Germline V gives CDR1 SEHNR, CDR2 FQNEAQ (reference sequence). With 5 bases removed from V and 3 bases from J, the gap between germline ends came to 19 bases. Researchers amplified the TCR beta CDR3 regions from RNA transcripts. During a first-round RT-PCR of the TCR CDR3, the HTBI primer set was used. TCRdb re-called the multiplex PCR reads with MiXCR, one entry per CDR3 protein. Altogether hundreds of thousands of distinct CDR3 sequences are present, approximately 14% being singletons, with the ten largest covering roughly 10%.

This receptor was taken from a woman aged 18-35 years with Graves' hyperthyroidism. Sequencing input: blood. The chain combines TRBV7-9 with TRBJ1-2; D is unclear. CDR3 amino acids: CASSPVPDPVDYGYTF. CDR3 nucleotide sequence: TGTGCCAGCAGCCCCGTCCCGGACCCGGTGGACTATGGCTACACCTTC.